This is a list of T cell receptor beta chains from one sample in a study of read filtering for tumor transcriptome and immune sequencing. Using its own MiXCR run on the reads, TCRdb lists one record per CDR3 protein. The repertoire consists of some 62,000 distinct CDR3 sequences, with approximately 15% occurring once and the leading ten covering approximately 47%. The sample comprised a population of CD138-negative cells sorted from bone marrow. These receptor sequences come from a donor at least 40 years old with multiple myeloma. CDR3s include the opening cysteine and the closing phenylalanine or tryptophan. Each record gives: CDR3 protein, CDR3 DNA, V gene, clone size, D gene, J gene. A D gene is named only where the DNA matches it firmly. The size field is filled for only some rows; it gives once, few, many or a size class.

CDR3 protein: CASSYSRAGNSNQPQHF; CDR3 DNA: TGTGCCAGCAGTTACTCGAGAGCAGGAAATAGCAATCAGCCCCAGCATTTT; V gene: TRBV6-6; clone size: many; D gene: .; J gene: TRBJ1-5
CDR3 protein: CSVGGESQPQHF; CDR3 DNA: TGCAGCGTCGGGGGGGAGAGTCAGCCCCAGCATTTT; V gene: TRBV29-1; clone size: many; D gene: .; J gene: TRBJ1-5
CDR3 protein: CASSLVGAGTSASTSYEQYF; CDR3 DNA: TGTGCCAGCAGCTTAGTGGGGGCCGGGACTAGCGCCTCAACATCCTACGAGCAGTACTTC; V gene: TRBV7-3; clone size: .; D gene: TRBD2; J gene: TRBJ2-7
CDR3 protein: CASSTRDLDTQYF; CDR3 DNA: TGTGCCAGCAGCACTCGGGATTTAGATACGCAGTATTTT; V gene: TRBV9; clone size: many; D gene: .; J gene: TRBJ2-3
CDR3 protein: CASSSTGLGSYNEQFF; CDR3 DNA: TGTGCCAGCAGTTCAACGGGACTAGGCTCCTACAATGAGCAGTTCTTC; V gene: TRBV28; clone size: many; D gene: TRBD2; J gene: TRBJ2-1
CDR3 protein: CASSLRETGSYKQYF; CDR3 DNA: TGTGCCAGCAGCTTGCGAGAAACGGGAAGCTACAAGCAGTACTTC; V gene: TRBV7-2; clone size: .; D gene: .; J gene: TRBJ2-7
CDR3 protein: CASSIRRVSTDTQYF; CDR3 DNA: TGTGCCAGCAGCATCCGTCGAGTAAGCACAGATACGCAGTATTTT; V gene: TRBV7-2; clone size: many; D gene: .; J gene: TRBJ2-3
CDR3 protein: CATSDLGTSGTGELFF; CDR3 DNA: TGTGCCACCAGTGACCTCGGGACTAGCGGGACCGGGGAGCTGTTTTTT; V gene: TRBV24-1; clone size: .; D gene: TRBD2; J gene: TRBJ2-2
CDR3 protein: CASSPGISGSEAFF; CDR3 DNA: TGTGCCAGCAGCCCCGGGATTTCTGGCTCCGAAGCTTTCTTT; V gene: TRBV7-8; clone size: many; D gene: .; J gene: TRBJ1-1
CDR3 protein: CSVEPVAGGSSSEQFF; CDR3 DNA: TGCAGCGTTGAGCCCGTAGCGGGAGGGTCCTCCAGTGAGCAGTTCTTC; V gene: TRBV29-1; clone size: many; D gene: TRBD2; J gene: TRBJ2-1
CDR3 protein: CASSLPGLAGGPRDNEQFF; CDR3 DNA: TGTGCCAGCAGCCTGCCGGGACTAGCGGGAGGCCCTAGGGACAATGAGCAGTTCTTC; V gene: TRBV7-2; clone size: many; D gene: TRBD2; J gene: TRBJ2-1
CDR3 protein: CASSSPGTFFEAFF; CDR3 DNA: TGTGCCAGCAGCTCCCCGGGGACTTTTTTTGAAGCTTTCTTT; V gene: TRBV7-2; clone size: many; D gene: .; J gene: TRBJ1-1
CDR3 protein: CASSLLSSRETQYF; CDR3 DNA: TGCGCCAGCAGCTTGTTGTCATCCAGGGAGACCCAGTACTTC; V gene: TRBV5-1; clone size: many; D gene: .; J gene: TRBJ2-5
CDR3 protein: CASSRRQGRGYGYTF; CDR3 DNA: TGTGCCAGCAGCCGAAGACAGGGTCGCGGTTATGGCTACACCTTC; V gene: TRBV5-6; clone size: .; D gene: TRBD1; J gene: TRBJ1-2
CDR3 protein: CASSSGPETQYF; CDR3 DNA: TGTGCCAGCAGTTCAGGGCCAGAGACCCAGTACTTC; V gene: TRBV28; clone size: few; D gene: .; J gene: TRBJ2-5
CDR3 protein: CASSVAVGSAYEQYF; CDR3 DNA: TGTGCCAGCAGCGTAGCTGTCGGGTCGGCCTACGAGCAGTACTTC; V gene: TRBV9; clone size: few; D gene: .; J gene: TRBJ2-7
CDR3 protein: CASLGTRGDEQYF; CDR3 DNA: TGTGCCAGCCTTGGGACCCGCGGCGACGAGCAGTACTTC; V gene: TRBV2; clone size: many; D gene: .; J gene: TRBJ2-7
CDR3 protein: CASSLVGGESSYEQYF; CDR3 DNA: TGTGCCAGCAGCTTAGTCGGCGGGGAAAGCTCCTACGAGCAGTACTTC; V gene: TRBV7-9; clone size: many; D gene: .; J gene: TRBJ2-7
CDR3 protein: CASSLFDPANTEAFF; CDR3 DNA: TGTGCCAGCAGCTTATTCGACCCGGCAAACACTGAAGCTTTCTTT; V gene: TRBV11-1; clone size: .; D gene: .; J gene: TRBJ1-1
CDR3 protein: CASSLHVTGELFF; CDR3 DNA: TGTGCCAGCAGCCTCCATGTTACCGGGGAGCTGTTTTTT; V gene: TRBV7-2; clone size: many; D gene: .; J gene: TRBJ2-2